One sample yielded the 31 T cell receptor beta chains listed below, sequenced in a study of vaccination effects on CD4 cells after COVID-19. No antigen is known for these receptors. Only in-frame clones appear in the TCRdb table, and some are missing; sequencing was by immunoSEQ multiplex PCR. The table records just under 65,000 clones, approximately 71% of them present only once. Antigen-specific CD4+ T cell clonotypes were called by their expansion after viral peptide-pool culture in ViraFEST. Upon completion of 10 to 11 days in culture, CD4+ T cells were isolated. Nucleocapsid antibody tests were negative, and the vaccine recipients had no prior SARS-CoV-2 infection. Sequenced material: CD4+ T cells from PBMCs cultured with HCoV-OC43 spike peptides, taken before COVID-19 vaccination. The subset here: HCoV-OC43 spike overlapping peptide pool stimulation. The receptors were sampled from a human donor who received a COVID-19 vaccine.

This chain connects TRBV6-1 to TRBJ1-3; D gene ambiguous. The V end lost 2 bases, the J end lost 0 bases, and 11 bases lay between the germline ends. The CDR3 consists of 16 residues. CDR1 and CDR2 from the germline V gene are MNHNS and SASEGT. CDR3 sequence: CASSEWTASSGNTIYF. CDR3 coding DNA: TGTGCCAGCAGTGAATGGACGGCTAGCTCTGGAAACACCATATATTTT.

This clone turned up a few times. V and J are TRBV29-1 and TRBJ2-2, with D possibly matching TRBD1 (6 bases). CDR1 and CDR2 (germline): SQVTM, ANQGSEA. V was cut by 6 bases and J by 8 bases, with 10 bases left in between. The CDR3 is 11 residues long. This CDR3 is CSVGGRGELFF. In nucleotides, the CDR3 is TGCAGCGTAGGGGGTAGGGGGGAGCTGTTTTTT.

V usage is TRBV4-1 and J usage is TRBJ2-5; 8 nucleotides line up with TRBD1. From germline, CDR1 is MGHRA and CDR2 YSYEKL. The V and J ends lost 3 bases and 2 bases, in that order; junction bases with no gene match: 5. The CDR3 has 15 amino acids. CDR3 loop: CASSQTRTGQETQYF. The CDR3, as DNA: TGCGCCAGCAGCCAGACCCGGACAGGGCAAGAGACCCAGTACTTC.

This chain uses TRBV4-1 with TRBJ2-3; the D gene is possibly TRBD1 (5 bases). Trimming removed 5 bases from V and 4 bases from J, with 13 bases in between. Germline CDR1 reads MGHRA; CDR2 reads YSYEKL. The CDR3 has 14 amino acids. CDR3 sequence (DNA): TGCGCCAGCAGCTTACAGGATCCAGCAGATACGCAGTATTTT. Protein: CASSLQDPADTQYF.

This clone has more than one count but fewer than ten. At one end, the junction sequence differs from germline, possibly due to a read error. CDR3 sequence: CASSQNDMTPLF. In DNA, the CDR3 is TGTGCCAGCAGCCAAAACGACATGACCCCACTCTTT. V usage is TRBV3-1 (or the pseudogene TRBV3-2) and J usage is TRBJ1-1; D is unclear. Germline lookup yields CDR1 LGHDT and CDR2 YNNKEL (reference sequence). This CDR3 region has 12 residues.

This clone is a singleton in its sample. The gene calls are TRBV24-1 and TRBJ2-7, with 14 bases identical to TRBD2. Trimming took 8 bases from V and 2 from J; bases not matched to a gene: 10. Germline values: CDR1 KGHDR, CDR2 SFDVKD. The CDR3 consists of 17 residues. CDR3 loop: CATTQGLAGGIPYEQYV. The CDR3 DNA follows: TGTGCCACCACCCAAGGACTAGCGGGGGGTATCCCCTACGAGCAGTACGTC.

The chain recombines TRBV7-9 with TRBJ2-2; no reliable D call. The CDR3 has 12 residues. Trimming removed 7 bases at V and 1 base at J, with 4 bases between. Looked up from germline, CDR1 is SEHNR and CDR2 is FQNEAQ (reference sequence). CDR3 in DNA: TGTGCCAGCACCCAGAACACCGGGGAGCTGTTTTTT. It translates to CASTQNTGELFF.

The CDR3 sequence is CASGVRASTDTQYF. The CDR3 region has the DNA TGTGCTAGTGGTGTTAGGGCTAGCACAGATACGCAGTATTTT. V gene TRBV12-5 combines with J gene TRBJ2-3; D unclear. V lost 5 bases and J 0 bases, leaving 9 bases between the germline ends. This CDR3 is 14 amino acids long. CDR1 is LGHNT and CDR2 is FRNRAP in the germline V gene.

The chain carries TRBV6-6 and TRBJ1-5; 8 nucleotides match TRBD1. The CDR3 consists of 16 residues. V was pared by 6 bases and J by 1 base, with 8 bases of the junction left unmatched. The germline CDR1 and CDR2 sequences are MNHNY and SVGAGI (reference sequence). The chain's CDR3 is CASRDYRDRSNQPQHF. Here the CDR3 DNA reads TGTGCCAGCAGAGATTACCGGGACAGGAGCAATCAGCCCCAGCATTTT.

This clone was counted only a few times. For the CDR3, the DNA is TGTGCCAGTAGTATTCGTCTTAGCGGGGGGCTAACCAAAAACATTCAGTACTTC. Translated: CASSIRLSGGLTKNIQYF. This chain connects TRBV19 to TRBJ2-4; 10 nucleotides match TRBD2. The CDR3 length is 18 residues. Germline CDR1 is LNHDA and CDR2 is SQIVND (reference sequence). J lost 2 bases, V lost 3 bases, and 10 bases had no gene match. Together with reference TRBV19 and TRBJ2-4, the CDR3 gives the full variable domain: DGGITQSPKYLFRKEGQNVTLSCEQNLNHDAMYWYRQDPGQGLRLIYYSQIVNDFQKGDIAEGYSVSREKKESFPLTVTSAQKNPTAFYLCASSIRLSGGLTKNIQYFGAGTRLSVL.

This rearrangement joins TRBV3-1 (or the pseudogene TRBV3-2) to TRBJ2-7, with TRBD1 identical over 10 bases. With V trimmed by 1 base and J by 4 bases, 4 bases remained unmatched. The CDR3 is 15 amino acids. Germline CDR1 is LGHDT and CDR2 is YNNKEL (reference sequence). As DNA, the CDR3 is TGTGCCAGCAGCCAAGCGGGACAGGGGATATACGAGCAGTACGTC. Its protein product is CASSQAGQGIYEQYV.

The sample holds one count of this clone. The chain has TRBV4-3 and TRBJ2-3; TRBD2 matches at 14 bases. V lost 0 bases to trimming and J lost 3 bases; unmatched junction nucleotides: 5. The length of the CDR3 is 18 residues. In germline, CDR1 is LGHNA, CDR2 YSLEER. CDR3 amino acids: CASSQDRGTSGGTDTQYF. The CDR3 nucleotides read TGCGCCAGCAGCCAAGATCGGGGGACTAGCGGGGGTACAGATACGCAGTATTTT.

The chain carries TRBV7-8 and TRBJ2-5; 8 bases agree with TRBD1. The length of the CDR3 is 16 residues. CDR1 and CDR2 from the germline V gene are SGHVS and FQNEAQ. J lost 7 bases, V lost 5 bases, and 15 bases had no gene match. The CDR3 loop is CASSQGDRLVEWTQYF. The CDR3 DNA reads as TGTGCCAGCAGCCAGGGGGACAGGTTGGTGGAATGGACCCAGTACTTC.

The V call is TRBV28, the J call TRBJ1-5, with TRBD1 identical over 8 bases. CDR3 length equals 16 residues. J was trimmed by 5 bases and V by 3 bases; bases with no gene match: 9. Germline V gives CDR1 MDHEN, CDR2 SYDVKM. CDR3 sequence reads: CASSFLPSGGYQPQHF. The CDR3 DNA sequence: TGTGCCAGCAGTTTCCTGCCGTCAGGGGGCTATCAGCCCCAGCATTTT. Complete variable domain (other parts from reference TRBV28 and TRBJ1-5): DVKVTQSSRYLVKRTGEKVFLECVQDMDHENMFWYRQDPGLGLRLIYFSYDVKMKEKGDIPEGYSVSREKKERFSLILESASTNQTSMYLCASSFLPSGGYQPQHFGDGTRLSIL.

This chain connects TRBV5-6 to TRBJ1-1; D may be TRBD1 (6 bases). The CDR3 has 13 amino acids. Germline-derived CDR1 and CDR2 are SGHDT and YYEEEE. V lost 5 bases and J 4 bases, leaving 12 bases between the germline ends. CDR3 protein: CASRYRAGTEAFF. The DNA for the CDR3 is TGTGCCAGCAGATACAGGGCGGGCACTGAAGCTTTCTTT.

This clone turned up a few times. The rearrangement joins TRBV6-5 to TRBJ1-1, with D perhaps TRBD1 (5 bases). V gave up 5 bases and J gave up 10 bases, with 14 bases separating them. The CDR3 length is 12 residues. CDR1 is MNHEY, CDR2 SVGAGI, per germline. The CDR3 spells CASSTFGAGAFF. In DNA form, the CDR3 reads TGTGCCAGCAGTACCTTTGGGGCCGGAGCTTTCTTT.

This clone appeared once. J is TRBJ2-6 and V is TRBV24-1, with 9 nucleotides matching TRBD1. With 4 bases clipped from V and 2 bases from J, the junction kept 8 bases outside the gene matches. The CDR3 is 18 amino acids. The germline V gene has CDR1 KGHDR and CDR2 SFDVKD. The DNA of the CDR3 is TGTGCCACCAGTGACAGTCCCGGGACAGGGACTGGGGCCAACGTCCTGACTTTC. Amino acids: CATSDSPGTGTGANVLTF.

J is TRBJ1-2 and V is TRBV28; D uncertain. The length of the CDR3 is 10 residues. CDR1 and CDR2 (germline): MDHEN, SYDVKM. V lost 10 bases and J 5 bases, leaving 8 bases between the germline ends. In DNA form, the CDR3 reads TGTGCCATCAAAGGATATGGCTACACCTTC. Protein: CAIKGYGYTF.

The CDR3 sequence is CASSLTQGALGGNTIYF. DNA for the CDR3: TGCGCCAGCAGCTTAACCCAGGGGGCTCTCGGAGGAAACACCATATATTTT. The genes are TRBV5-1 and TRBJ1-3; 8 positions match TRBD1. V shed 2 bases, J shed 4 bases, and the junction held 11 bases outside the gene matches. CDR3 length: 17 residues. The germline V gene encodes CDR1 SGHRS and CDR2 YFSETQ. Based on the CDR3 plus reference TRBV5-1 and TRBJ1-3, the full variable domain is KAGVTQTPRYLIKTRGQQVTLSCSPISGHRSVSWYQQTPGQGLQFLFEYFSETQRNKGNFPGRFSGRQFSNSRSEMNVSTLELGDSALYLCASSLTQGALGGNTIYFGEGSWLTVV.

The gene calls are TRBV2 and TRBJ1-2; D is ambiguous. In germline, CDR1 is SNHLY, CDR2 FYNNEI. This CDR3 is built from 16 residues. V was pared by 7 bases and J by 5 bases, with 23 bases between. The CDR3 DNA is TGTGCCAGCACCCTACCCTCGGCAGGAGTAGGGTATGGCTACACCTTC. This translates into CASTLPSAGVGYGYTF.

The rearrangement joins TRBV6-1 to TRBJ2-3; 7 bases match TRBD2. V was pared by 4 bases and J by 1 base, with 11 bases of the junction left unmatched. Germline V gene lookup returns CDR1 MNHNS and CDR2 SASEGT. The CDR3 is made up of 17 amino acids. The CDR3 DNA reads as TGTGCCAGCAGTGGCCCCAGACTAGCCAGCCGCACAGATACGCAGTATTTT. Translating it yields CASSGPRLASRTDTQYF.

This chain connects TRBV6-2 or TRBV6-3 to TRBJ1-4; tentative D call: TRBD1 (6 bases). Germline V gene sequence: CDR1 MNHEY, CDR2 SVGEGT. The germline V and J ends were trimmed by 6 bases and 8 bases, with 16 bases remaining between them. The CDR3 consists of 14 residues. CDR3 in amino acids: CASSTGQFSEKLFF. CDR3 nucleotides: TGTGCCAGCAGCACCGGACAGTTCAGCGAAAAACTGTTTTTT.

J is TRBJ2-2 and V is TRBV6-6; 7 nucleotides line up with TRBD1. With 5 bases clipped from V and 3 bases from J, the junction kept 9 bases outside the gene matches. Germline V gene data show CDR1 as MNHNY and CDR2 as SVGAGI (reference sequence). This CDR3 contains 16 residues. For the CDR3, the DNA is TGTGCCAGCAGTCGCCAACCCGGGACAGACACCGGGGAGCTGTTTTTT. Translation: CASSRQPGTDTGELFF.

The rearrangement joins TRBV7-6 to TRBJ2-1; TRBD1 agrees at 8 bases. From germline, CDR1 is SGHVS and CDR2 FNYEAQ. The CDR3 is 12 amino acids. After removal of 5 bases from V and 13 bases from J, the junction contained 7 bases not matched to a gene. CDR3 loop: CASSPPGQVQFF. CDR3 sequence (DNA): TGTGCCAGCAGCCCCCCGGGACAGGTCCAGTTCTTC.

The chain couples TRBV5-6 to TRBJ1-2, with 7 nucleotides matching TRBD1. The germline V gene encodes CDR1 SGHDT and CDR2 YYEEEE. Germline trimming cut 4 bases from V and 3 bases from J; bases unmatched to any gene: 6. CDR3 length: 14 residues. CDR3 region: CASSKGTAYYGYTF. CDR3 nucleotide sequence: TGTGCCAGCAGCAAAGGGACAGCCTACTATGGCTACACCTTC.

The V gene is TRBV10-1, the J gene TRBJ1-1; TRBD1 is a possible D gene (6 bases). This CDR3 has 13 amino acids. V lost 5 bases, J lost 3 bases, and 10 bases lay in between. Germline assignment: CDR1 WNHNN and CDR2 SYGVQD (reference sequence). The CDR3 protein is CASSRQGYTEAFF. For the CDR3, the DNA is TGCGCCAGCAGTCGCCAGGGGTACACTGAAGCTTTCTTT.

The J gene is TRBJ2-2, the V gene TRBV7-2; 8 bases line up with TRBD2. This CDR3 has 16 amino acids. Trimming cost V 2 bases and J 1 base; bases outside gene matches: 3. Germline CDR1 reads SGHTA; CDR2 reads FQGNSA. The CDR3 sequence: CASSLFAGGNTGELFF. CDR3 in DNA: TGTGCCAGCAGCTTATTCGCGGGGGGGAACACCGGGGAGCTGTTTTTT.

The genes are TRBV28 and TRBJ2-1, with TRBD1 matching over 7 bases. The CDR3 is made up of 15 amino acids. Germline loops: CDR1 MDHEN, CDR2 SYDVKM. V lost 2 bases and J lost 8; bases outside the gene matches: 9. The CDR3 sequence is CASSLPGNRGHEQFF. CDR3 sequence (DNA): TGTGCCAGCAGTTTACCCGGCAACAGGGGCCATGAGCAGTTCTTC. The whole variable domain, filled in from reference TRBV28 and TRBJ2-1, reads DVKVTQSSRYLVKRTGEKVFLECVQDMDHENMFWYRQDPGLGLRLIYFSYDVKMKEKGDIPEGYSVSREKKERFSLILESASTNQTSMYLCASSLPGNRGHEQFFGPGTRLTVL.

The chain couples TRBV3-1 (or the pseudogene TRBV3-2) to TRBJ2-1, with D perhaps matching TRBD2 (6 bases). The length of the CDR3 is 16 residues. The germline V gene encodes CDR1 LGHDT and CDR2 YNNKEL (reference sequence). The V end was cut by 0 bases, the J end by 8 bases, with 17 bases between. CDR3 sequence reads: CASSQDSGLMGYEQFF. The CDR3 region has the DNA TGTGCCAGCAGCCAAGATTCGGGACTTATGGGTTATGAGCAGTTCTTC.

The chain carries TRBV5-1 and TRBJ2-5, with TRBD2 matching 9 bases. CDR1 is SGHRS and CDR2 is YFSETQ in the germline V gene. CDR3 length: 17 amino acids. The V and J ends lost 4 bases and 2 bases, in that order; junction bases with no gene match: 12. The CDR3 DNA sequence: TGCGCCAGCAGCCCGTTCCCGGCGGGGGGGCTGCAAGAGACCCAGTACTTC. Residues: CASSPFPAGGLQETQYF.

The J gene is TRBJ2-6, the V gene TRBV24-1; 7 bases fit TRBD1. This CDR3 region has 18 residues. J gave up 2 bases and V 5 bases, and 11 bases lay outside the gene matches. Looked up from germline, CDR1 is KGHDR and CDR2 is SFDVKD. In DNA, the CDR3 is TGTGCCACCAGTGGTACACAGGGGAAGGTAACTGGGGCCAACGTCCTGACTTTC. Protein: CATSGTQGKVTGANVLTF.